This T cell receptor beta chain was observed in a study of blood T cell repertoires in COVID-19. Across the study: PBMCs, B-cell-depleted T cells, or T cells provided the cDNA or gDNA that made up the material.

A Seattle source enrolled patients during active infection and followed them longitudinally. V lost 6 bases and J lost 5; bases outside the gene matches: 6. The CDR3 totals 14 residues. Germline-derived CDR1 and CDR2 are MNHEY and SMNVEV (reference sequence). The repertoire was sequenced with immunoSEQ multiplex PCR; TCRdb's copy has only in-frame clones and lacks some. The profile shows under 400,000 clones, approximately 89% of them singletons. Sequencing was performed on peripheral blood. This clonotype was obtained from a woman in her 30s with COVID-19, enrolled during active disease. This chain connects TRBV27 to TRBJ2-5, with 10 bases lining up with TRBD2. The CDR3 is CASRPSGRGETQYF. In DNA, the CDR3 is TGTGCCAGCAGACCTAGCGGGAGAGGGGAGACCCAGTACTTC.